One T cell receptor beta chain is described in this entry. Its target is unknown. Once RNA had been extracted, it was reverse transcribed into cDNA to act as the sequencing template. The protocol was immunoSEQ multiplex PCR, while the TCRdb copy is restricted to in-frame clones and leaves out a portion. The top ten clones hold around 4.3% of a sample with about 210,000 clones, over 60% of them seen once. Indicated treatment: oral pan-JAK inhibitor, 5-10 mg twice daily. Collection of lesional scalp punch biopsies and peripheral blood was performed in alopecia areata patients. Germline CDR1 and CDR2: MNHEY and SMNVEV (reference sequence). V gave up 2 bases and J gave up 5 bases, with 12 bases separating them. The CDR3 runs 14 residues. The sample belongs to a study of CD8+ T cells in alopecia areata. Study at large: Tofacitinib lasted 6 to 18 months, then 6 months off drug. General study points: Tofacitinib yielded significantly lower scalp clonality and fewer expanded CD8+ clones among the top 100.

The sample was CD4+ T cells sorted from blood, taken at week 4, from a patient treated with tofacitinib. The sequence came from a human donor with alopecia areata. The chain links TRBV27 to TRBJ1-2; a possible D gene is TRBD1 (6 bases). As DNA, the CDR3 is TGTGCCAGCAGTTTAGGGACAAGTGGTTATGGCTACACCTTC. Protein product: CASSLGTSGYGYTF.